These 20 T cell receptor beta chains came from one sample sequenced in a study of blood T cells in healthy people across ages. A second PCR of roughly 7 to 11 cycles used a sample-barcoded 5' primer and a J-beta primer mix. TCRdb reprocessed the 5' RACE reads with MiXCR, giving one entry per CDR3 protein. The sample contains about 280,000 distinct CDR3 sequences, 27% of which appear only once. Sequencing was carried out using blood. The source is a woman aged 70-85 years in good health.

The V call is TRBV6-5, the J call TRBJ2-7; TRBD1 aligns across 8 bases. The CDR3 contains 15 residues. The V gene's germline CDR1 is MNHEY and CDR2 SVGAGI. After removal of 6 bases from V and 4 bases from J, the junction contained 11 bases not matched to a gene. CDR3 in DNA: TGTGCCAGCAGCCCAATTGGACAGGGAAAATACGAGCAGTACTTC. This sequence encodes CASSPIGQGKYEQYF.

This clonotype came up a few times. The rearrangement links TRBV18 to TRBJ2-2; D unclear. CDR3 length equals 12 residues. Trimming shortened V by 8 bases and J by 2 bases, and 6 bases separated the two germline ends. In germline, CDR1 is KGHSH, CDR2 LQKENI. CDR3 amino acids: CASPRNTGELFF. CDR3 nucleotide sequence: TGTGCCAGCCCCCGAAACACCGGGGAGCTGTTTTTT.

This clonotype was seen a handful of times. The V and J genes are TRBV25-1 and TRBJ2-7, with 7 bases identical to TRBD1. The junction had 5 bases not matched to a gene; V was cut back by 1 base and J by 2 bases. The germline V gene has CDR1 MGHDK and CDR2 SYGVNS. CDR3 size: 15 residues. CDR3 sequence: CASSESTGAPYEQYF. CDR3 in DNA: TGTGCCAGCAGTGAATCCACAGGGGCCCCCTACGAGCAGTACTTC.

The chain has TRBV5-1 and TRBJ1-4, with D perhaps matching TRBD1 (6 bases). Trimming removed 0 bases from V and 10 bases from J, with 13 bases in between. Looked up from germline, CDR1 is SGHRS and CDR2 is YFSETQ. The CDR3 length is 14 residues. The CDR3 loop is CASSLEWGRGKLFF. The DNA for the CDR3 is TGCGCCAGCAGCTTGGAGTGGGGGCGCGGAAAACTGTTTTTT.

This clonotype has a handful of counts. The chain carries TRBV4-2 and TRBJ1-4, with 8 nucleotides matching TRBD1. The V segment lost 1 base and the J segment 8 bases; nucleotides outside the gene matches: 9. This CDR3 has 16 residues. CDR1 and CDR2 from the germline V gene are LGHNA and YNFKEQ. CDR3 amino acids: CASSQVFGDRREKLFF. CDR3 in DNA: TGTGCCAGCAGCCAAGTCTTCGGGGACAGGAGAGAAAAACTGTTTTTT.

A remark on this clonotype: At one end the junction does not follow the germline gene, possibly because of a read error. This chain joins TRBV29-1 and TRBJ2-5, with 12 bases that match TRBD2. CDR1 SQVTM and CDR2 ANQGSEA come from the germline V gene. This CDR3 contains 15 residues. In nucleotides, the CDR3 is TGCAGCGCTGAGGGACTAGCGGGTCTTCAAGAGACTCAGTACTTC. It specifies CSAEGLAGLQETQYF.

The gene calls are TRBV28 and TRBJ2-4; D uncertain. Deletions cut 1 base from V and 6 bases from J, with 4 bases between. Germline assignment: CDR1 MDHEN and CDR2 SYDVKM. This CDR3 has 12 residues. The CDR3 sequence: CASSLFLNIQYF. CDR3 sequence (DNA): TGTGCCAGCAGTTTATTCCTAAACATTCAGTACTTC.

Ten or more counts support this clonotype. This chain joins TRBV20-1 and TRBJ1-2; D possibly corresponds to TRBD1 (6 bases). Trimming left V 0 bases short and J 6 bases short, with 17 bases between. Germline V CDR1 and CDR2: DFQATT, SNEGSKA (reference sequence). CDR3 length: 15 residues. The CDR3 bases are TGCAGTGCTAGAGACGTAGACAGGTTGGAGCATGGCTACACCTTC. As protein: CSARDVDRLEHGYTF.

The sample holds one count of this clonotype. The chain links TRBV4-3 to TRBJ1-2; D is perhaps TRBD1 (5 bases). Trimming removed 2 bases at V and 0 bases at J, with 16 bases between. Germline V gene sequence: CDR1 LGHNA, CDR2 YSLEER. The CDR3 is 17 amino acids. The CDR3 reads CASSQQELTAPNYGYTF. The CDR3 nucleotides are TGCGCCAGCAGCCAACAGGAACTGACAGCTCCTAACTATGGCTACACCTTC.

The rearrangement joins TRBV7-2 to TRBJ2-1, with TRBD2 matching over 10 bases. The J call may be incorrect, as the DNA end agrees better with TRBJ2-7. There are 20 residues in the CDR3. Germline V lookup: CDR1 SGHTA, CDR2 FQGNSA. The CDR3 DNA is TGTGCCAGCAGCTTAGTACCGCCTATGACACTAGCGGGATCGGGCTACGAGCAGTACTTC. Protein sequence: CASSLVPPMTLAGSGYEQYF.

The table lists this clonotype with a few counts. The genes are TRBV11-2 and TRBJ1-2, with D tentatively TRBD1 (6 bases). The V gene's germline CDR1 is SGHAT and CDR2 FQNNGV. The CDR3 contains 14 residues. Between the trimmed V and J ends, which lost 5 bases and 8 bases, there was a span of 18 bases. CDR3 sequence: CASSEGQPRVGYTF. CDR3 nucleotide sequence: TGTGCCAGCAGCGAAGGACAGCCACGAGTGGGCTACACCTTC.

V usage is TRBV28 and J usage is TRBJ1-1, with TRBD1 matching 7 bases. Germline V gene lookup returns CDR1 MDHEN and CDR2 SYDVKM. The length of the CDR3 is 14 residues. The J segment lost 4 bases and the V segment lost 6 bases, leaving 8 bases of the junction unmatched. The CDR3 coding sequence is TGTGCCAGCAGGACATCAAGACAGGGCACTGAAGCTTTCTTT. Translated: CASRTSRQGTEAFF.

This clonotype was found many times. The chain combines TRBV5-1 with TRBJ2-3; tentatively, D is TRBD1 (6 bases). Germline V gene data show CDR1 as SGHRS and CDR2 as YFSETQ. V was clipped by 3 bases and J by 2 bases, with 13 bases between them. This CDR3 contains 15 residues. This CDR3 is CASSSTGANTDTQYF. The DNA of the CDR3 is TGCGCCAGCAGCTCGACAGGAGCCAACACAGATACGCAGTATTTT.

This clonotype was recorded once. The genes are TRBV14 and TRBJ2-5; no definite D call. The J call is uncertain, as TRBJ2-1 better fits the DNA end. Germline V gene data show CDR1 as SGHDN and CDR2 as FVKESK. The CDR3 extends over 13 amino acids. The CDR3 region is CASSQEWSSEQFF. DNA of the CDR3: TGTGCCAGCAGCCAAGAATGGTCGAGTGAGCAGTTCTTC.

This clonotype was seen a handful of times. CDR3 sequence (DNA): TGTGCCAGCAGCAGGGGGAGGACGGGGAATCAGCCCCAGCATTTT. As protein: CASSRGRTGNQPQHF. The V gene is TRBV12-3 or TRBV12-4, the J gene TRBJ1-5; 7 bases match TRBD1. Trimming removed 6 bases from V and 4 bases from J; junction bases left unmatched: 9. This CDR3 is 15 amino acids long.

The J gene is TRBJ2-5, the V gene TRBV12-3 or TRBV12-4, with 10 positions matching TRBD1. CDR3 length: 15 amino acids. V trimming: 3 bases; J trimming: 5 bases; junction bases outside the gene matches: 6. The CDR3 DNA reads TGTGCCAGCAGTTTCCTAAAGACAGGGGGCGAGACCCAGTACTTC. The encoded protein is CASSFLKTGGETQYF.

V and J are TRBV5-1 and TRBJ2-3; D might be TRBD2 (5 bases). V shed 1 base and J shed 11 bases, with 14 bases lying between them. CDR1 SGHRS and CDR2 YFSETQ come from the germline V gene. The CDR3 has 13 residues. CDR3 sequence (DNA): TGCGCCAGCAGCTTGCTTGGAGGAAGCAAGCAGTATTTT. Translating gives CASSLLGGSKQYF.

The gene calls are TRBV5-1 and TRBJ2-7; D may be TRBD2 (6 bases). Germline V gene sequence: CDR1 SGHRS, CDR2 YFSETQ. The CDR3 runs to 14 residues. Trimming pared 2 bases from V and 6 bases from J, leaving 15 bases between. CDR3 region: CASSFGGSLSEQYF. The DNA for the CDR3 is TGCGCCAGCAGCTTTGGAGGGTCGTTGAGCGAGCAGTACTTC.

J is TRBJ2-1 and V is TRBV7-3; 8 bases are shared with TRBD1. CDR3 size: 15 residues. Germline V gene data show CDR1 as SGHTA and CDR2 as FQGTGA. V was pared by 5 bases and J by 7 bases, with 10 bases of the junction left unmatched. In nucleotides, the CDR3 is TGTGCCAGCAGCGCGACAGGGGACCATCTAAATGAGCAGTTCTTC. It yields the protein CASSATGDHLNEQFF.

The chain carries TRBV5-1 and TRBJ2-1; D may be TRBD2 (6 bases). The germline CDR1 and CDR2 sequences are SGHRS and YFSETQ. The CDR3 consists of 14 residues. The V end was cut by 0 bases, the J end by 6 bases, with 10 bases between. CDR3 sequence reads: CASSLGGGINEQFF. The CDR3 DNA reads TGCGCCAGCAGCTTGGGCGGAGGGATCAATGAGCAGTTCTTC.